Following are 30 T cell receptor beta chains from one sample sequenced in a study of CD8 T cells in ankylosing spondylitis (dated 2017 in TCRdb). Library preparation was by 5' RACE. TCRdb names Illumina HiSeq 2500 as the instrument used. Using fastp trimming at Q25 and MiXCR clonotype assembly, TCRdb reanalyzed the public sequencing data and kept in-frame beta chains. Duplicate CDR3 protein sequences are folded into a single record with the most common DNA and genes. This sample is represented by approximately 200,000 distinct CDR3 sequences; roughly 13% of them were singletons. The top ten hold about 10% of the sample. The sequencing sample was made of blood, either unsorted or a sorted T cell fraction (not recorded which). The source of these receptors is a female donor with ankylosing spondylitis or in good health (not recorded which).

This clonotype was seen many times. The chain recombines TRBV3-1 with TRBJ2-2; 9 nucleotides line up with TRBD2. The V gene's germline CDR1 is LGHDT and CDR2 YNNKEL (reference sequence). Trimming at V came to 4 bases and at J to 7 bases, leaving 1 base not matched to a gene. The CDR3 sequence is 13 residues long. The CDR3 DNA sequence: TGTGCCAGCAGCCGGACTAGCGTCGGGGAGCTGTTTTTT. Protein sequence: CASSRTSVGELFF.

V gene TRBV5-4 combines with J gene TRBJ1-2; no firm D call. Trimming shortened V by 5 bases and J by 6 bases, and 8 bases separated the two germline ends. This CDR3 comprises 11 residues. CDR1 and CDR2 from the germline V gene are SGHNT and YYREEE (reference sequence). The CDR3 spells CASSLRDGYTF. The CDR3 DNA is TGTGCCAGCAGTCTTAGAGATGGCTACACCTTC.

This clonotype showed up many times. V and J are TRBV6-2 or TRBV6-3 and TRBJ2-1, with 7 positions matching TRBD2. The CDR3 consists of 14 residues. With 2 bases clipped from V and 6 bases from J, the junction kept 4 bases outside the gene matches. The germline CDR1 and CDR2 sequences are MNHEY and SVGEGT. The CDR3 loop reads CASSYVAGANEQFF. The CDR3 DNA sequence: TGTGCCAGCAGTTACGTGGCGGGAGCCAATGAGCAGTTCTTC.

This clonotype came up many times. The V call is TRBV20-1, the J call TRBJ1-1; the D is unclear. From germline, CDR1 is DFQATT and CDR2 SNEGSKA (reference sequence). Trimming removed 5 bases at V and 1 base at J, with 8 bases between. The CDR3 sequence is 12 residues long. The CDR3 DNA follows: TGCAGTGCTGTATCCGGGAACACTGAAGCTTTCTTT. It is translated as CSAVSGNTEAFF.

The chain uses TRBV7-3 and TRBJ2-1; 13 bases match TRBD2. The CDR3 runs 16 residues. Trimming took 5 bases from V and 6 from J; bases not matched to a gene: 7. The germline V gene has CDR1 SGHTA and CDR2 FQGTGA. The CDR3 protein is CASSPDGLAGANEQFF. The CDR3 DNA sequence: TGTGCCAGCAGCCCGGACGGACTAGCGGGAGCCAATGAGCAGTTCTTC. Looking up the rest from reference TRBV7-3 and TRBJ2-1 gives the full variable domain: GAGVSQTPSNKVTEKGKYVELRCDPISGHTALYWYRQSLGQGPEFLIYFQGTGAADDSGLPNDRFFAVRPEGSVSTLKIQRTERGDSAVYLCASSPDGLAGANEQFFGPGTRLTVL.

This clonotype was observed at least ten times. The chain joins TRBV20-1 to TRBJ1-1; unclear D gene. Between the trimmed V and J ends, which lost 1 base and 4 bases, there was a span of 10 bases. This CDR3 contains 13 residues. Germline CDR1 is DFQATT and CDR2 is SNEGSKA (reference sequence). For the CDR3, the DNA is TGCAGTGCTAGAGTTGGGTCGGGCACTGAAGCTTTCTTT. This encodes CSARVGSGTEAFF.

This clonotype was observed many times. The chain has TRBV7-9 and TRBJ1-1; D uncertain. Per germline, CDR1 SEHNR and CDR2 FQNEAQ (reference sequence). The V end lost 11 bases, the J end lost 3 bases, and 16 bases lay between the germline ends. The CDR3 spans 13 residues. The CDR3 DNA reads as TGTGCCGGCGATAATCCCGGGGACACTGAAGCTTTCTTT. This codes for CAGDNPGDTEAFF. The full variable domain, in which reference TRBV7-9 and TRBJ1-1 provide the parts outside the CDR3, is DTGVSQNPRHKITKRGQNVTFRCDPISEHNRLYWYRQTLGQGPEFLTYFQNEAQLEKSRLLSDRFSAERPKGSFSTLEIQRTEQGDSAMYLCAGDNPGDTEAFFGQGTRLTVV.

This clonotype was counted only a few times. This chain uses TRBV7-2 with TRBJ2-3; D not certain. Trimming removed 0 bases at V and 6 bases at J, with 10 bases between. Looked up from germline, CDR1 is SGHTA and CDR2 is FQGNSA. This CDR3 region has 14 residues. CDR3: CASSLAVSSDTQYF. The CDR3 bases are TGTGCCAGCAGCTTAGCGGTCTCATCGGATACGCAGTATTTT. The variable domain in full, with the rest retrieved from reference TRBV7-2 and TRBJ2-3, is GAGVSQSPSNKVTEKGKDVELRCDPISGHTALYWYRQSLGQGLEFLIYFQGNSAPDKSGLPSDRFSAERTGGSVSTLTIQRTQQEDSAVYLCASSLAVSSDTQYFGPGTRLTVL.

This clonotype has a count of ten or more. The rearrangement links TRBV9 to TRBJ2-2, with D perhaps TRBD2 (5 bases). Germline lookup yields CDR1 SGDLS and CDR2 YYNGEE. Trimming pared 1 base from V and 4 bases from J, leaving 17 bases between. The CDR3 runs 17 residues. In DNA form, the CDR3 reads TGTGCCAGCAGCGTATCCTCAAAAGAGGGCGGCACCGGGGAGCTGTTTTTT. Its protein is CASSVSSKEGGTGELFF. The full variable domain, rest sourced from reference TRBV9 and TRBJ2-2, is DSGVTQTPKHLITATGQRVTLRCSPRSGDLSVYWYQQSLDQGLQFLIQYYNGEERAKGNILERFSAQQFPDLHSELNLSSLELGDSALYFCASSVSSKEGGTGELFFGEGSRLTVL.

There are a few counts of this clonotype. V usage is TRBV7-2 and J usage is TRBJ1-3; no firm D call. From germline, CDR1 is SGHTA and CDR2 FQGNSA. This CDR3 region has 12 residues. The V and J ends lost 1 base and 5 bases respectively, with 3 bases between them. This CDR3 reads CASSLDRNTIYF. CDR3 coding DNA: TGTGCCAGCAGCTTAGATCGAAACACCATATATTTT.

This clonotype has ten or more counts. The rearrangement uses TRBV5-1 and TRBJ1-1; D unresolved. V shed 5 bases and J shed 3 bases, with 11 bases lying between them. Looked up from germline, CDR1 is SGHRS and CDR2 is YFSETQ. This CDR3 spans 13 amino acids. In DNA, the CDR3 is TGCGCCAGCAGACTGTGGGGAGACACTGAAGCTTTCTTT. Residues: CASRLWGDTEAFF. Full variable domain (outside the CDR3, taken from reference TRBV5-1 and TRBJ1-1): KAGVTQTPRYLIKTRGQQVTLSCSPISGHRSVSWYQQTPGQGLQFLFEYFSETQRNKGNFPGRFSGRQFSNSRSEMNVSTLELGDSALYLCASRLWGDTEAFFGQGTRLTVV.

CDR3 DNA: TGCAGTGCTACCCATGGGGCGGGAAGCACAGATACGCAGTATTTT. This translates into CSATHGAGSTDTQYF. V gene TRBV20-1 combines with J gene TRBJ2-3; D might be TRBD2 (6 bases). Trimming stripped 4 bases from V and 0 bases from J, with 14 bases between. Looked up from germline, CDR1 is DFQATT and CDR2 is SNEGSKA (reference sequence). The CDR3 totals 15 residues.

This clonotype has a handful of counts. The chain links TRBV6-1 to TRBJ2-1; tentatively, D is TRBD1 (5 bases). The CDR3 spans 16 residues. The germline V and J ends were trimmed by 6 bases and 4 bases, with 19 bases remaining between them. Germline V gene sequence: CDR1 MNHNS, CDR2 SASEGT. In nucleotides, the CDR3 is TGTGCCAGCAGGAACCCCAGGGCTGAAGGTTACAATGAGCAGTTCTTC. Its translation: CASRNPRAEGYNEQFF.

Here the CDR3 reads CASSQEPRDSPLHF. In DNA form, the CDR3 reads TGCGCCAGCAGCCAAGAACCGAGAGATTCACCCCTCCACTTT. The chain combines TRBV4-3 with TRBJ1-6; D is unresolved. Trimming removed 0 bases at V and 8 bases at J, with 8 bases between. CDR1 is LGHNA, CDR2 YSLEER, per germline. The CDR3 extends over 14 amino acids.

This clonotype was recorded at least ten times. CDR3 protein: CASSGPTGANQPQHF. The DNA of the CDR3 is TGTGCCAGCAGTGGACCGACAGGAGCCAATCAGCCCCAGCATTTT. V is TRBV28 and J is TRBJ1-5; tentative D call: TRBD1 (6 bases). Germline CDR1 and CDR2: MDHEN and SYDVKM. Between the trimmed V and J ends, which lost 5 bases and 3 bases, there was a span of 14 bases. The CDR3 consists of 15 residues.

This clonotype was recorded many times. The CDR3 DNA sequence: TGCAGCGTTGCAGGGGCGTCTCCGAACACTGAAGCTTTCTTT. Translating gives CSVAGASPNTEAFF. V usage is TRBV29-1 and J usage is TRBJ1-1, with a weak D call TRBD1 (6 bases). Germline CDR1 is SQVTM and CDR2 is ANQGSEA. CDR3 length: 14 amino acids. V lost 4 bases and J 1 base, leaving 13 bases between the germline ends.

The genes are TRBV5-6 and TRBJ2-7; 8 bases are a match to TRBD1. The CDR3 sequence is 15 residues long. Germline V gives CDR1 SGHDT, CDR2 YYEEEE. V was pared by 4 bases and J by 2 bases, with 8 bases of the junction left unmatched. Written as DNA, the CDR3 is TGTGCCAGCAGCACCACAGGGGGGAGAGCCTACGAGCAGTACTTC. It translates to CASSTTGGRAYEQYF. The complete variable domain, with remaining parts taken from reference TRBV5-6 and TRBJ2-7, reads DAGVTQSPTHLIKTRGQQVTLRCSPKSGHDTVSWYQQALGQGPQFIFQYYEEEERQRGNFPDRFSGHQFPNYSSELNVNALLLGDSALYLCASSTTGGRAYEQYFGPGTRLTVT.

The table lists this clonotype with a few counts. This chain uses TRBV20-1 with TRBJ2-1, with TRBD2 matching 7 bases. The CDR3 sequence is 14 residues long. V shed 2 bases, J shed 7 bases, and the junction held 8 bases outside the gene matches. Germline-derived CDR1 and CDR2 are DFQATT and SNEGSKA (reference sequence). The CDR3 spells CSARSAGAGNEQFF. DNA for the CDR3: TGCAGTGCTAGATCTGCGGGAGCGGGGAATGAGCAGTTCTTC.

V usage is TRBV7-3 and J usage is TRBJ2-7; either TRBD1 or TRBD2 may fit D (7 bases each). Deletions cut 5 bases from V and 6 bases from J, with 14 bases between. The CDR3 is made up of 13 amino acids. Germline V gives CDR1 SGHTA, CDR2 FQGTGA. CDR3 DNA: TGTGCCAGCAGCCCCCAGCGGGACAGCGAGCAGTACTTC. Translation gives CASSPQRDSEQYF.

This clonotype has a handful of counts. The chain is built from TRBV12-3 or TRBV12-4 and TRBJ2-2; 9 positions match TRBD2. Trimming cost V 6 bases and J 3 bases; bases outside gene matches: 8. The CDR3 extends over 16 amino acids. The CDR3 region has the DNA TGTGCCAGCAGCCTTTGGGGCGGGAGGGACACCGGGGAGCTGTTTTTT. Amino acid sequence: CASSLWGGRDTGELFF.

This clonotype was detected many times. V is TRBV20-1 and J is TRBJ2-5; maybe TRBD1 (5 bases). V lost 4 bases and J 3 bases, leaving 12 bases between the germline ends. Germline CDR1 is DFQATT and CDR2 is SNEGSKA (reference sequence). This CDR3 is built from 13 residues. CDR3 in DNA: TGCAGTGCTATTAAGGGGTCTGAAGAGACCCAGTACTTC. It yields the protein CSAIKGSEETQYF.

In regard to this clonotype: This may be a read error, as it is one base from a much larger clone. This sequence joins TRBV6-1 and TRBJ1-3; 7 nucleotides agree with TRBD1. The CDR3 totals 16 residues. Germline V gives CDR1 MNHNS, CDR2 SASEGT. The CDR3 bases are TGTGCCGGCAGTGAAGCAGGGGGGCAGGGTGGAAACACCATATATTTT. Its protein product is CAGSEAGGQGGNTIYF.

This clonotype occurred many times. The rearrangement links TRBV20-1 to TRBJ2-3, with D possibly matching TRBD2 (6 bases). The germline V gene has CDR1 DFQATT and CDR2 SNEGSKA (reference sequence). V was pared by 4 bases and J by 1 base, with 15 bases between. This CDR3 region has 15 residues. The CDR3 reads CSAIRGGTGTDTQYF. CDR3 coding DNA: TGCAGTGCTATAAGGGGCGGGACGGGCACAGATACGCAGTATTTT.

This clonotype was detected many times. The CDR3 sequence: CSAREGATTEAFF. CDR3 nucleotides: TGCAGTGCTAGAGAGGGGGCGACCACTGAAGCTTTCTTT. This chain links TRBV20-1 with TRBJ1-1; D is perhaps TRBD1 (6 bases). The ends were cut back, 0 bases at V and 4 bases at J, with 9 bases in the middle. The length of the CDR3 is 13 residues. The germline V gene has CDR1 DFQATT and CDR2 SNEGSKA (reference sequence).

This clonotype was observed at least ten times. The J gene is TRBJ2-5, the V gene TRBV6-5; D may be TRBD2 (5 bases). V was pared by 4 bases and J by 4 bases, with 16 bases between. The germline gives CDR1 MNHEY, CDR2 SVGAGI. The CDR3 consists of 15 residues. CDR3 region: CASSSQLGGSETQYF. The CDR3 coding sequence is TGTGCCAGCAGTTCCCAGCTAGGAGGCTCAGAGACCCAGTACTTC.

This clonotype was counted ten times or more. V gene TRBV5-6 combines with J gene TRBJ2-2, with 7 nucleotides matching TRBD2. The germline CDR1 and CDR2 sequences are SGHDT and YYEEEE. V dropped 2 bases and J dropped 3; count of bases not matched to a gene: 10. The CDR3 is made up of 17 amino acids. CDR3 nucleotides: TGTGCCAGCAGCTTCGGGTTAGCGGGCACATACACCGGGGAGCTGTTTTTT. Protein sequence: CASSFGLAGTYTGELFF.

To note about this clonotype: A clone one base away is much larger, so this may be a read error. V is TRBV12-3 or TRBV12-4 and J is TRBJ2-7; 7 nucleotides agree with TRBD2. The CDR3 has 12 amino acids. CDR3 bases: TGTGACAGCAGTTGGGACTATTACGAGCAGTACTTC. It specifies CDSSWDYYEQYF.

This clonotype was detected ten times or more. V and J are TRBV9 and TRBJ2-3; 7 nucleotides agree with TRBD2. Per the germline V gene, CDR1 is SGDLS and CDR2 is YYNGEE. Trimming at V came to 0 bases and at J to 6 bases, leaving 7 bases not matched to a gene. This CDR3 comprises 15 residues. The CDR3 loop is CASSVVGGSGDTQYF. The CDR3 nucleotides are TGTGCCAGCAGCGTAGTGGGGGGGAGCGGGGATACGCAGTATTTT. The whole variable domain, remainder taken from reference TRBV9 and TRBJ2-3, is DSGVTQTPKHLITATGQRVTLRCSPRSGDLSVYWYQQSLDQGLQFLIQYYNGEERAKGNILERFSAQQFPDLHSELNLSSLELGDSALYFCASSVVGGSGDTQYFGPGTRLTVL.

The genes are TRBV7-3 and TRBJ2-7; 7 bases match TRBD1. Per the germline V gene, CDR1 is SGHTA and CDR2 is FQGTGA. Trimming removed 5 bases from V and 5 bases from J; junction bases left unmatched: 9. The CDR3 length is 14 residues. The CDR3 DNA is TGTGCCAGCAGCACCCGACAGGGCCCAGACGAGCAGTACTTC. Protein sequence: CASSTRQGPDEQYF.

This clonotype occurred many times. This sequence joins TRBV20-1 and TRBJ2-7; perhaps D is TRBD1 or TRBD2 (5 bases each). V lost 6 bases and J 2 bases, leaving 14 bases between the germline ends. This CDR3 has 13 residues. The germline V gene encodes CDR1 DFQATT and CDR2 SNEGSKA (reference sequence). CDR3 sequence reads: CSALRDGPYEQYF. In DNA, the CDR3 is TGCAGTGCGCTCCGGGACGGCCCCTACGAGCAGTACTTC.